This TCR beta chain emerged from a study of T cell changes during pregnancy in multiple sclerosis. Data came from immunoSEQ multiplex PCR; TCRdb stores just in-frame clones and leaves some out. Among tens of thousands of clones listed, 85% to 90% were seen once. The CDR3 covers 14 residues. V shed 0 bases and J shed 5 bases, with 11 bases lying between them. CDR1 and CDR2 (germline): SGDLS, YYNGEE. The genes are TRBV9 and TRBJ1-1; tentative D call: TRBD1 (5 bases). The clonotype comes from a female donor in good health, enrolled as a control in a pregnancy study. Sequencing used peripheral blood, obtained after pregnancy. CDR3 coding DNA: TGTGCCAGCAGCGTAGGACAGCCGGGTACTGAAGCTTTCTTT. Protein product: CASSVGQPGTEAFF.